This TCR beta chain was found in a study of blood T cell repertoires in COVID-19. Seattle cases were enrolled at active infection and followed longitudinally. Authors' data handling: Reference gene primer amplification yielded estimated nucleated cell counts. Clones were sequenced by immunoSEQ multiplex PCR, and TCRdb holds only the in-frame ones, with some missing. That table furnishes V, J and clone size, whereas the DNA furnished D and trimming. The data hold under 300,000 clones, with about 86% observed a single time. This clone was seen only a few times. This receptor was identified in a woman in her twenties or thirties with COVID-19, enrolled during active disease. Sample: peripheral blood.

The CDR3 nucleotides read TGTGCCAGCAGGACGGCGGGGGCCGTGGCTTTCTTT. Translated, it gives CASRTAGAVAFF. V gene TRBV2 combines with J gene TRBJ1-1, with a tentative D call TRBD1 (6 bases). This CDR3 is built from 12 residues. Trimming left V 6 bases short and J 11 bases short, with 16 bases between. CDR1 is SNHLY and CDR2 is FYNNEI in the germline V gene.